One TCR beta chain is described in this entry. Donation came from healthy HIV-negative adults that had no recent acute infections or vaccinations. Assay used: immunoSEQ multiplex PCR; TCRdb lists only in-frame clones, some missing. The table records millions of clones, more than 80% of them present only once. The sample originates from a study of shared clonotypes between healthy human individuals. This CDR3 contains 16 residues. Germline V gene data show CDR1 as MGHRA and CDR2 as YSYEKL. Trimming left V 0 bases short and J 1 base short, with 10 bases between. This chain joins TRBV4-1 and TRBJ1-5, with D unresolved. The sample taken for sequencing was naive CD4+ T cells sorted from blood. The sample's subset: CD45RA+ positively selected. This receptor was taken from a man aged 18-30 years in good health. The CDR3 here is CASSQEEMASNQPQHF. In nucleotides, the CDR3 is TGCGCCAGCAGCCAAGAAGAAATGGCAAGCAATCAGCCCCAGCATTTT.